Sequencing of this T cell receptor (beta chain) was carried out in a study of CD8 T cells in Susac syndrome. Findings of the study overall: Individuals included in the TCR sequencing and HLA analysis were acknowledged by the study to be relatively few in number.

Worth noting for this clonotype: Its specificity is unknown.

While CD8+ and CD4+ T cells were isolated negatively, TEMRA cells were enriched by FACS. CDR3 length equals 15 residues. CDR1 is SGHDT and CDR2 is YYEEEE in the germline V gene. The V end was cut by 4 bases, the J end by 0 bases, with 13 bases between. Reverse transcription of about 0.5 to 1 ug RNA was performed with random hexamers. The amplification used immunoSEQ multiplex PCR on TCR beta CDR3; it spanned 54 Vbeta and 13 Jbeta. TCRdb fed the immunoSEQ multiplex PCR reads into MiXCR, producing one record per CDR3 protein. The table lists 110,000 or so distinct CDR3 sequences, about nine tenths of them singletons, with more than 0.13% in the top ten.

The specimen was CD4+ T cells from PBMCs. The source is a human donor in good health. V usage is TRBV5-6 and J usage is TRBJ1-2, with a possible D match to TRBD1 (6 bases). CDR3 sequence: CASSPTGRTNYGYTF. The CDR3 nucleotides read TGTGCCAGCAGCCCCACAGGGCGTACTAACTATGGCTACACCTTC.